The entry that follows covers one T cell receptor beta chain sequence. Seattle-derived patients entered the study during active infection and were followed longitudinally. In the original analysis: It was from reference gene primer amplification that nucleated cell counts were estimated. Produced via immunoSEQ multiplex PCR; TCRdb's table is partial and in-frame only. V and J calls and clone size are as listed in that table; D and trimming were resolved from the DNA. The table shows 300,000 to 400,000 clones, with 75% to 90% occurring only once. These data are taken from a study of blood T cell repertoires in COVID-19. Overall study context: T cells, B-cell-depleted T cells, or PBMCs supplied cDNA or gDNA.

This clonotype was sampled from a woman aged 50 to 65 with COVID-19, enrolled during active disease. Sequencing was performed on peripheral blood.

The CDR3 protein is CASSPPEREGSTDTQYF. CDR3 nucleotide sequence: TGTGCCAGCAGCCCCCCCGAGCGGGAGGGGAGCACAGATACGCAGTATTTT. The genes are TRBV21-1 and TRBJ2-3; TRBD2 is taken as the D call from the table, unchecked against the DNA. TRBV21-1 is deemed a pseudogene. This CDR3 has 17 residues.